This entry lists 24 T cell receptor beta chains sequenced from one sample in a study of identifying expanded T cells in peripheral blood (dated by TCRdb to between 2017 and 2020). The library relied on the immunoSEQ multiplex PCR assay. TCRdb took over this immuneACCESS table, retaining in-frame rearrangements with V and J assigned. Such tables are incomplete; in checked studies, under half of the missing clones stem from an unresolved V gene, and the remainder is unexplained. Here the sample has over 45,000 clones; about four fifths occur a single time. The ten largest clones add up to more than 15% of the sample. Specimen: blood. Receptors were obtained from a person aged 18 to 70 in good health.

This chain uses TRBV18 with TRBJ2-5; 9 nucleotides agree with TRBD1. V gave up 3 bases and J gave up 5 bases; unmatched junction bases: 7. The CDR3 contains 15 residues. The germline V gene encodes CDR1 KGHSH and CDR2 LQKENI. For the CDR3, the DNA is TGTGCCAGCTCACCTCCGGGACAGGGATTGGAGACCCAGTACTTC. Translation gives CASSPPGQGLETQYF.

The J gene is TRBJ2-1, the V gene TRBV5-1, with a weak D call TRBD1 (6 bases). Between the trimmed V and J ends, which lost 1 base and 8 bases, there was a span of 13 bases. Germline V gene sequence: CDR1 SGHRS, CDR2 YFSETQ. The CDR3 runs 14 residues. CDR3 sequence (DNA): TGCGCCAGCAGCTTGTTTGGGACAATGGATGAGCAGTTCTTC. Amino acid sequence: CASSLFGTMDEQFF.

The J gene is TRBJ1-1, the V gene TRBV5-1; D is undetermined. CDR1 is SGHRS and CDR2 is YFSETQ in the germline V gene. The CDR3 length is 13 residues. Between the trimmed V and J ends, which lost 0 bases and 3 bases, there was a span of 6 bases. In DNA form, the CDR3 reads TGCGCCAGCAGCTTGGATGGGTACACTGAAGCTTTCTTT. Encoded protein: CASSLDGYTEAFF.

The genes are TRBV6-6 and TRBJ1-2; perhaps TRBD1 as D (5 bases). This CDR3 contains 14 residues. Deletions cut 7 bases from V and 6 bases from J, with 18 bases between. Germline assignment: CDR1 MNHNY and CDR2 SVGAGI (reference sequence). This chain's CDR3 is CASIRQGEGHGYTF. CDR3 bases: TGTGCCAGCATAAGGCAGGGTGAGGGGCATGGCTACACCTTC.

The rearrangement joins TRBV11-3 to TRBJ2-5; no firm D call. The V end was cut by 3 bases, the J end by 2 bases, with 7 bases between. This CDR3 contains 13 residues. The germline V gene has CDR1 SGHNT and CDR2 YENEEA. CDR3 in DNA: TGTGCCAGCAGCTTTCGGTGGCAAGAGACCCAGTACTTC. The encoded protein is CASSFRWQETQYF.

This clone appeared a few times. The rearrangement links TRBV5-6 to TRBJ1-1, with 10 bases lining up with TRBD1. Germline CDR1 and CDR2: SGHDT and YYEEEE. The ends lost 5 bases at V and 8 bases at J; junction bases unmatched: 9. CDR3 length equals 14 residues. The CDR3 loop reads CASRTTGTGEEAFF. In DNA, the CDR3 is TGTGCCAGCAGAACAACCGGGACAGGGGAGGAAGCTTTCTTT.

The CDR3 is CASSGSGASGNTIYF. CDR3 bases: TGCGCCAGCAGCGGGAGCGGGGCCTCTGGAAACACCATATATTTT. This chain joins TRBV5-1 and TRBJ1-3; TRBD1 is a possible D gene (5 bases). The CDR3 has 15 residues. V lost 4 bases and J lost 0, with 11 bases in between. Germline loops: CDR1 SGHRS, CDR2 YFSETQ.

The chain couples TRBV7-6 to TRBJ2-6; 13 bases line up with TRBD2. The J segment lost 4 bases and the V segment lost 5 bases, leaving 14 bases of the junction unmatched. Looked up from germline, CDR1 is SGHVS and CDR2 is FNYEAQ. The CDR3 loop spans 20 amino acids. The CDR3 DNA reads TGTGCCAGCAGCCATCGCCCCGGACTAGCGGGAGTATCAGGGGCCAACGTCCTGACTTTC. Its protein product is CASSHRPGLAGVSGANVLTF.

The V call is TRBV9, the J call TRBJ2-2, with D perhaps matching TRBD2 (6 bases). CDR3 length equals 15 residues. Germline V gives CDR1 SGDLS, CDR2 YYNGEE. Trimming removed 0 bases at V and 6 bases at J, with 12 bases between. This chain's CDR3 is CASSVDFRGSGELFF. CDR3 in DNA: TGTGCCAGCAGCGTAGACTTTCGGGGGTCCGGGGAGCTGTTTTTT.

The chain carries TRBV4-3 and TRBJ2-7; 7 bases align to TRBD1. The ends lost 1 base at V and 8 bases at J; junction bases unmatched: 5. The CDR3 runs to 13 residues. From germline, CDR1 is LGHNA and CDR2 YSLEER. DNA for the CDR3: TGCGCCAGCAGCCAAGGGGACAGTGTCAAGCAGTACTTC. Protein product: CASSQGDSVKQYF.

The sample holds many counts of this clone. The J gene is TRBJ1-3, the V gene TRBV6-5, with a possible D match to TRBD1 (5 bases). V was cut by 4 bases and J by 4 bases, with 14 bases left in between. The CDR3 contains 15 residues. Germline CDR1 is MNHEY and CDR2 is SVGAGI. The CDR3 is CASSSGWGMGNTIYF. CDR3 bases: TGTGCCAGCAGTTCAGGGTGGGGTATGGGAAACACCATATATTTT.

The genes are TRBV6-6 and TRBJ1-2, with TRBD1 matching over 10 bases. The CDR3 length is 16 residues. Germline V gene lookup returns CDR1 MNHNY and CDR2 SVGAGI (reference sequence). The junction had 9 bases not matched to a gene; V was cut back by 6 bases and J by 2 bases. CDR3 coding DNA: TGTGCCAGCAGGTTCGCCCAGACAGGGGGCAACTATGGCTACACCTTC. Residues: CASRFAQTGGNYGYTF.

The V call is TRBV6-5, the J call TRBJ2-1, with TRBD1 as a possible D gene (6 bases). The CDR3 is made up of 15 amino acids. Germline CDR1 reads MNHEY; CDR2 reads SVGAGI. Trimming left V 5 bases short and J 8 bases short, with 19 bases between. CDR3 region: CASSPKKSRGYEQFF. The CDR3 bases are TGTGCCAGCAGTCCAAAAAAATCCAGGGGATATGAGCAGTTCTTC.

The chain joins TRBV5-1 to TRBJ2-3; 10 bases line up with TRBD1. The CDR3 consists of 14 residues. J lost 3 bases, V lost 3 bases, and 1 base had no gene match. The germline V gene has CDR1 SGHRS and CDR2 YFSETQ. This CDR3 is CASSSGQGTDTQYF. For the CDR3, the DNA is TGCGCCAGCAGCTCGGGACAGGGGACAGATACGCAGTATTTT.

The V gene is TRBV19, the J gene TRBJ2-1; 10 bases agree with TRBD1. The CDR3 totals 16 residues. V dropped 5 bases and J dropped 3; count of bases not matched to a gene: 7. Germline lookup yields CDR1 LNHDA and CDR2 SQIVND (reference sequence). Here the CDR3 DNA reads TGTGCCAGTAGTCCGAGGACAGGGGGGGGCTACAATGAGCAGTTCTTC. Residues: CASSPRTGGGYNEQFF. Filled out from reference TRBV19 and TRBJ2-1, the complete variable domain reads DGGITQSPKYLFRKEGQNVTLSCEQNLNHDAMYWYRQDPGQGLRLIYYSQIVNDFQKGDIAEGYSVSREKKESFPLTVTSAQKNPTAFYLCASSPRTGGGYNEQFFGPGTRLTVL.

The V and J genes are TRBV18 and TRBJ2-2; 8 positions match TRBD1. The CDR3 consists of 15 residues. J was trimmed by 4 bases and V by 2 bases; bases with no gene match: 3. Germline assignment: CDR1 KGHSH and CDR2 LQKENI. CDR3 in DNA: TGTGCCAGCTCACCAACAGGGGGGACCACCGGGGAGCTGTTTTTT. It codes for CASSPTGGTTGELFF.

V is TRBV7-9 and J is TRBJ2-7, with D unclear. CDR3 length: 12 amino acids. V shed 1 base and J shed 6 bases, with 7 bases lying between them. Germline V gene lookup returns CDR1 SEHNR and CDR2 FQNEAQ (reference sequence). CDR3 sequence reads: CASSLVTGEQYF. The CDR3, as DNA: TGTGCCAGCAGCTTAGTCACTGGCGAGCAGTACTTC.

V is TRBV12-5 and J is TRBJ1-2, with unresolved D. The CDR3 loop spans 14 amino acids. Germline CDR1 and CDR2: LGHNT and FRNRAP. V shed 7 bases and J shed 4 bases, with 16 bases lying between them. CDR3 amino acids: CASAPGRIGYGYTF. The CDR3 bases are TGTGCTAGTGCTCCGGGCCGTATTGGCTATGGCTACACCTTC.

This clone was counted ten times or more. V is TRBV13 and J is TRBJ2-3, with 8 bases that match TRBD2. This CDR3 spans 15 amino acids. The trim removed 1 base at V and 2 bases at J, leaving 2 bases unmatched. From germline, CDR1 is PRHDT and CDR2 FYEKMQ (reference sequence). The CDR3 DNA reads TGTGCCAGCAGCTTAGCGGGGGGGGACACAGATACGCAGTATTTT. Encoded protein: CASSLAGGDTDTQYF.

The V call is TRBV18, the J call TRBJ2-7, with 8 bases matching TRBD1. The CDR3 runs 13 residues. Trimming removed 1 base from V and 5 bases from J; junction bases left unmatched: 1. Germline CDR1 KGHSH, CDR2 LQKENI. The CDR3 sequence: CASSPRTGHEQYF. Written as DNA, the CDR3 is TGTGCCAGCTCACCACGGACAGGGCACGAGCAGTACTTC.

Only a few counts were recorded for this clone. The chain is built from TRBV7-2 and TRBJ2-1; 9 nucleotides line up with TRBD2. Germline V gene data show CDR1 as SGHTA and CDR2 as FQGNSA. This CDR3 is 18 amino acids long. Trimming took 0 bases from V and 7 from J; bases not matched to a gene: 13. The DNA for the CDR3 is TGTGCCAGCAGCTTAGCGGGTCGGTCTAGCGGGATTCAGAATGAGCAGTTCTTC. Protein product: CASSLAGRSSGIQNEQFF.

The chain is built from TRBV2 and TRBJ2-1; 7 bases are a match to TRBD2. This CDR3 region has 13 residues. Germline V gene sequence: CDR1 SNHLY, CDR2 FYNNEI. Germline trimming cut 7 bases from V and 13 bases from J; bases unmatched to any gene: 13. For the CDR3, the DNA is TGTGCCAGCAATGGGGACTACAAGAGCCTTCAGTTCTTC. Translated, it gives CASNGDYKSLQFF. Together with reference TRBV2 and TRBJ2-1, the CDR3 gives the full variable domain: EPEVTQTPSHQVTQMGQEVILRCVPISNHLYFYWYRQILGQKVEFLVSFYNNEISEKSEIFDDQFSVERPDGSNFTLKIRSTKLEDSAMYFCASNGDYKSLQFFGPGTRLTVL.

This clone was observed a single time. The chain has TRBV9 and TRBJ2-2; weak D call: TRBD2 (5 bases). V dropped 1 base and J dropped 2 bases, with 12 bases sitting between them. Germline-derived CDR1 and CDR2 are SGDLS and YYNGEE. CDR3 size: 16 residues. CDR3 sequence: CASSVRGTLNTGELFF. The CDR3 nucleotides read TGTGCCAGCAGCGTACGGGGAACTCTTAACACCGGGGAGCTGTTTTTT.

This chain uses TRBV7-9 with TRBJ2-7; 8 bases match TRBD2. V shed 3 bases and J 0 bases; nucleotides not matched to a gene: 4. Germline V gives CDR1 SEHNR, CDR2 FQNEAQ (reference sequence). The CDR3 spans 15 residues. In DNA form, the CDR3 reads TGTGCCAGCAGCTTGCAGAGCGGGAGCTCCTACGAGCAGTACTTC. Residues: CASSLQSGSSYEQYF.